The present TCR beta chain was sequenced within a study of cytomegalovirus exposure and HLA in healthy donors. This clone appeared once. Trimming took off 2 bases at V and 0 bases at J, with 8 bases between the two ends. This CDR3 spans 15 amino acids. Germline lookup yields CDR1 MNHNS and CDR2 SASEGT. This PCR relied on a set of 60 Vbeta primers and 13 Jbeta primers. Method: immunoSEQ multiplex PCR; TCRdb's copy keeps in-frame clones and lacks some. The sample lists 150,000 to 200,000 clones, 81% occurring once. The source material was PBMCs. The clonotype was recovered from a man aged 35-49 years in good health and CMV-seropositive. This chain joins TRBV6-1 and TRBJ1-3; D gene uncertain. CDR3 nucleotide sequence: TGTGCCAGCAGTGAACGGAGGGTCTCTGGAAACACCATATATTTT. It yields the protein CASSERRVSGNTIYF.